The present T cell receptor (beta chain) was sequenced within a study of blood T cell repertoires in COVID-19. In the study overall: Samples representing acute and convalescent COVID-19 were sourced from the United States, Italy and Spain. PBMCs, B-cell-depleted T cells, or T cells were the source of the cDNA or gDNA that made up the material.

This clone appeared a few times. V lost 2 bases and J lost 2, with 14 bases in between. CDR1 SEHNR and CDR2 FQNEAQ come from the germline V gene (reference sequence). The CDR3 sequence is 16 residues long. Sequencing used immunoSEQ multiplex PCR; TCRdb keeps in-frame clones, though not all of them. The sample has about 160,000 clones, around 90% seen once. Input material: peripheral blood. The chain joins TRBV7-9 to TRBJ2-3; D possibly corresponds to TRBD2 (6 bases). The sequence derives from a man in his fifties or sixties with active or convalescent COVID-19. The CDR3 DNA is TGTGCCAGCAGCTTATGGGGGGTAGGCCCCACAGATACGCAGTATTTT. Residues: CASSLWGVGPTDTQYF.